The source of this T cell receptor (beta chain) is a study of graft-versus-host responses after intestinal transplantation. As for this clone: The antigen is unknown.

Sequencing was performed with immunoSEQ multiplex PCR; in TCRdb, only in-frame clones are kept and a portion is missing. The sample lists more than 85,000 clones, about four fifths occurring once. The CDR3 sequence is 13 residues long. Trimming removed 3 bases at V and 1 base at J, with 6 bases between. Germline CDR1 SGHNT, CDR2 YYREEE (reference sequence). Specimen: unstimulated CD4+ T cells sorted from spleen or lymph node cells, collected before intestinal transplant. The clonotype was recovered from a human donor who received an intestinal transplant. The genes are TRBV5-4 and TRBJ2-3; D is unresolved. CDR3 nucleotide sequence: TGTGCCAGCAGCTCCCCTGGCACAGATACGCAGTATTTT. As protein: CASSSPGTDTQYF.